The rows below give T cell receptor beta chains drawn from one sample of a study of cytomegalovirus exposure and HLA in healthy donors. The assay was immunoSEQ multiplex PCR, and TCRdb's table has in-frame clones only and misses some. The table lists more than 75,000 clones, less than 80% of them singletons, with over 2% in the top ten. What was sequenced was PBMCs. These receptors were collected from a man aged 25-45 years in good health and CMV-seronegative. Both conserved end residues are part of each CDR3. The D gene is left open where the match is weak. Size is stated for part of the rows, as once, few or many counts, or as a class when the clone is expanded.

>TRBV7-8|.|.|TRBJ2-7
CASSADSAFEEQYF
TGTGCCAGCAGCGCGGACAGTGCCTTCGAGGAGCAGTACTTC
>TRBV14|.|.|TRBJ1-4
CASSQVSEKLFF
TGTGCCAGCAGCCAAGTCTCCGAAAAACTGTTTTTT
>TRBV5-1|once|.|TRBJ1-3
CASSPTLRFSGNTIYF
TGCGCCAGCAGCCCCACCCTGCGGTTCTCTGGAAACACCATATATTTT
>TRBV27|.|TRBD1|TRBJ1-2
CASSLPRGQGSYGYTF
TGTGCCAGCAGTTTACCCCGAGGACAGGGCAGTTATGGCTACACCTTC
>TRBV12-5|.|TRBD2|TRBJ2-7
CASGLVSSGDDKQQYF
TGTGCTAGTGGTTTGGTATCAAGCGGGGACGATAAACAGCAGTACTTC
>TRBV7-9|once|.|TRBJ1-1
CASSLAGNTEAFF
TGTGCCAGCAGCTTAGCCGGGAACACTGAAGCTTTCTTT
>TRBV18|.|.|TRBJ2-1
CASSPGHPQFF
TGTGCCAGCTCACCGGGACACCCGCAGTTCTTC
>TRBV6-1|.|.|TRBJ2-7
CASLREQYF
TGTGCCAGCTTGCGGGAGCAGTACTTC
>TRBV2|.|TRBD2|TRBJ2-2
CASSKLAGADTGELFF
TGTGCCAGCAGTAAACTAGCGGGGGCTGACACCGGGGAGCTGTTTTTT
>TRBV6-5|.|TRBD1|TRBJ1-1
CASRTGGLGAFF
TGTGCCAGCAGAACAGGGGGCTTGGGAGCTTTCTTC
>TRBV13|.|.|TRBJ2-7
CASSLRGGSNPEQYF
TGTGCCAGCAGCTTACGTGGTGGGAGCAATCCCGAGCAGTACTTC
>TRBV7-3|.|TRBD1|TRBJ2-7
CASSLTGTGGYEQYF
TGTGCCAGCAGCTTAACGGGGACAGGGGGGTACGAGCAGTACTTC
>TRBV27|few|TRBD1|TRBJ1-6
CASSLSTGGFSPLHF
TGTGCCAGCAGTTTATCTACAGGGGGGTTCTCACCCCTCCACTTT
>TRBV6-4|.|TRBD2|TRBJ2-1
CASSQGLAGLKFF
TGTGCCAGCAGTCAGGGACTAGCGGGATTAAAGTTCTTC
>TRBV6-4|.|.|TRBJ1-3
CASSDSSGFSSGNTIYF
TGTGCCAGCAGTGACTCGTCGGGTTTCAGCTCTGGAAACACCATATATTTT
>TRBV25-1|.|TRBD1|TRBJ1-4
CASSEGQGAYSEKLFF
TGTGCCAGCAGTGAAGGACAGGGGGCGTATAGTGAAAAACTGTTTTTT
>TRBV6-1|.|.|TRBJ1-4
CAIRGGATTNEKLFF
TGTGCAATACGGGGGGGGGCCACAACTAATGAAAAACTGTTTTTT
>TRBV2|.|TRBD2|TRBJ2-5
CASSERGLYQETQYF
TGTGCCAGCAGTGAAAGGGGACTATACCAAGAGACCCAGTACTTC
>TRBV4-3|.|TRBD2|TRBJ2-7
CASSLRLAGGGEQYF
TGCGCCAGCAGCCTCAGACTAGCGGGAGGGGGCGAGCAGTACTTC
>TRBV5-5|once|TRBD1|TRBJ2-7
CASSHPGDRAYEQYF
TGTGCCAGCAGCCACCCCGGGGACAGAGCCTACGAGCAGTACTTC
>TRBV7-2|.|.|TRBJ1-1
CASSLAALADTEAFF
TGTGCCAGCAGCTTAGCGGCCCTCGCGGACACTGAAGCTTTCTTT
>TRBV5-5|few|TRBD1|TRBJ2-7
CASSRRDRGLEQYF
TGTGCCAGCAGTCGTCGGGACAGGGGGCTGGAGCAGTACTTC
>TRBV27|.|TRBD2|TRBJ2-3
CASSPPRLAVTDTQYF
TGTGCCAGCAGTCCCCCTCGGCTAGCGGTGACAGATACGCAGTATTTT
>TRBV2|.|TRBD2|TRBJ2-5
CASSDGLAVKETQYF
TGTGCCAGCAGTGATGGACTAGCGGTAAAAGAGACCCAGTACTTC
>TRBV27|.|TRBD1|TRBJ1-6
CASSFSGTVINSPLHF
TGTGCCAGCAGTTTCTCCGGGACAGTCATTAATTCACCCCTCCACTTT
>TRBV18|.|.|TRBJ2-7
CASSPPGRPTSYEQYF
TGTGCCAGCTCACCCCCTGGGAGGCCAACCTCCTACGAGCAGTACTTC
>TRBV21-1|.|.|TRBJ1-4
CASQYRGGQGPTNEKLFF
TGTGCCAGCCAATATCGTGGGGGACAGGGGCCAACTAATGAAAAACTGTTTTTT
>TRBV5-4|.|TRBD1|TRBJ2-7
CASRPGTGLSYEQYF
TGTGCCAGCAGGCCCGGGACAGGGCTCTCCTACGAGCAGTACTTC
>TRBV11-2|.|.|TRBJ1-2
CASSPGQRGIF
TGTGCCAGCAGCCCTGGACAGAGGGGTATTTTC
>TRBV30|.|TRBD2|TRBJ2-4
CAWSVIAGGPGKNIQYF
TGTGCCTGGAGTGTGATAGCGGGAGGGCCGGGCAAAAACATTCAGTACTTC
>TRBV29-1|.|.|TRBJ1-2
CSVEGRADYGYTF
TGCAGCGTTGAAGGGCGGGCTGACTATGGCTACACCTTC
>TRBV11-2|.|TRBD1|TRBJ1-4
CASSDRQGSSEKLFF
TGTGCCAGCAGCGACCGACAGGGTAGCAGTGAAAAACTGTTTTTT
>TRBV7-9|.|TRBD1|TRBJ2-5
CASSRGQGEETQYF
TGTGCCAGCAGCAGAGGACAGGGTGAAGAGACCCAGTACTTC
>TRBV7-2|.|.|TRBJ2-2
CASTLSGGAPGELFF
TGTGCCAGCACCCTGAGTGGGGGGGCCCCCGGGGAGCTGTTTTTT
>TRBV7-9|.|TRBD2|TRBJ2-1
CASSSTSGRAGGEQFF
TGTGCCAGCAGCTCCACTAGCGGGAGGGCGGGTGGTGAGCAGTTCTTC
>TRBV7-9|.|.|TRBJ1-4
CASSLNSQNEKLFF
TGTGCCAGCAGCTTAAACAGTCAAAATGAAAAACTGTTTTTT
>TRBV18|.|.|TRBJ2-5
CASSPLRTIREETQYF
TGTGCCAGCTCACCCCTTCGGACTATCAGGGAGGAGACCCAGTACTTC
>TRBV7-2|.|.|TRBJ1-2
CASSFAAEFPNF
TGTGCCAGCAGCTTTGCCGCGGAGTTTCCTAACTTC
>TRBV5-1|.|.|TRBJ2-2
CASSLQVAGELFF
TGCGCCAGCAGCTTGCAGGTTGCCGGGGAGCTGTTTTTT
>TRBV4-3|few|.|TRBJ2-5
CASSQEWQSHETQYF
TGCGCCAGCAGCCAAGAATGGCAGTCCCACGAGACCCAGTACTTC
>TRBV4-2|.|TRBD1|TRBJ1-2
CASKKQGDAYGYTF
TGTGCCAGCAAAAAACAGGGGGATGCCTATGGCTACACCTTC
>TRBV4-2|.|.|TRBJ2-1
CASSQDMLTDNEQFF
TGTGCCAGCAGCCAAGACATGCTGACAGATAATGAGCAGTTCTTC
>TRBV5-6|.|.|TRBJ1-2
CASSLALYGYTF
TGTGCCAGCAGCTTGGCCCTCTATGGCTACACCTTC
>TRBV6-5|.|TRBD1|TRBJ2-2
CASSYGTGGTGELFF
TGTGCCAGCAGTTACGGGACAGGGGGCACCGGGGAGCTGTTTTTT
>TRBV7-9|.|.|TRBJ2-7
CASRREVSYEQYF
TGTGCCAGTCGCAGGGAAGTCTCCTACGAGCAGTACTTC
>TRBV7-9|few|.|TRBJ2-1
CASSHGPENNEQFF
TGTGCCAGCAGCCATGGGCCAGAGAACAATGAGCAGTTCTTC
>TRBV6-5|.|TRBD2|TRBJ2-7
CASRTSGRLSEQYF
TGTGCCAGCAGGACTAGCGGGAGGTTGAGCGAGCAGTACTTC
>TRBV7-9|.|TRBD1|TRBJ1-5
CASSFGTGGNQPQHF
TGTGCCAGCAGCTTTGGGACAGGGGGAAATCAGCCCCAGCATTTT